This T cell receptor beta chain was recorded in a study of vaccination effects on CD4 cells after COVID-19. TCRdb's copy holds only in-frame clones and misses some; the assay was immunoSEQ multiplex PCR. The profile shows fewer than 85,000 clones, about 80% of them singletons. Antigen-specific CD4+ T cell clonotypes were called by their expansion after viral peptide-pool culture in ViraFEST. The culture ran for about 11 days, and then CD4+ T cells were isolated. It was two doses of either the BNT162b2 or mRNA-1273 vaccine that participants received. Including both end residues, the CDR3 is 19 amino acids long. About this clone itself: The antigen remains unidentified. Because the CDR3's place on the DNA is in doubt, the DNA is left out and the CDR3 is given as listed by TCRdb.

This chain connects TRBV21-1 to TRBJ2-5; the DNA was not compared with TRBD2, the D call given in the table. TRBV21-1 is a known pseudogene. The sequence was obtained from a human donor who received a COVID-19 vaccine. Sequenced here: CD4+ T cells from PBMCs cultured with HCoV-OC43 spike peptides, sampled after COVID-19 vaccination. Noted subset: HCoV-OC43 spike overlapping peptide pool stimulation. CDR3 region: CASSKDLFWGGGASETQYF.